This T cell receptor beta chain was found in a study of cytomegalovirus exposure and HLA in healthy donors (TCRdb year 2017). About the study as a whole: In an earlier analysis of 587 of the donors, 276 Gb of sequence data and 117 million unique TCR beta sequences from about 190 million T cells were reported. An early release covering over 500 HLA-typed donors comprised 250 to 350 gigabases of sequencing data and approximately 85 million unique TCR sequences. Of the roughly 390 genotyped donors, around 81% fell in the genetic ancestry cluster associated with self-reported Caucasian donors. The study was designed to test whether signatures of past pathogen exposure could be identified by cataloging public T cell receptors. The study profiled the T cell repertoires of 500 to 800 subjects by immunosequencing and related them to cytomegalovirus serostatus. In addition to the first cohort of 666 subjects, a separate validation cohort of 120 different subjects was used. High-throughput TCR immunosequencing, statistical association of individual TCRs with disease status, and machine learning were combined to predict cytomegalovirus infection status. A later analysis re-examined previously published TCR beta repertoires from about 700 donors and added high-resolution HLA genotyping to investigate patterns of TCR occurrence. In the later analysis, no new phenotypic data were used to find candidate immune exposures; instead, reliance was placed on TCR beta sequences and their occurrence across donors. An earlier analysis of 450 to 750 of the donors used high-throughput TCR beta sequencing to judge whether each TCR beta V gene segment behaved as functional or pseudogenic. Alongside the repertoire data, information on donor age, sex, ethnicity and CMV serostatus was compiled. In a later genetic analysis, genome-wide SNP genotypes for 398 of the 666 donors were used, and that subset was treated as a discovery cohort. Every discovery cohort repertoire had been produced on one sequencing platform. HLA typing covered class I and class II loci at four-digit resolution. The number of typed donors differed by locus: about 620-630 for A, B, C, DRB1 and DQB1; some 500 for DQA1; over 600 for DPA1; and 400 to 480 for DPB1. About 5 DR-DQ haplotypes were handled as single units for association and clustering, since linkage in the cohort was strong. Across about 380 genotyped donors of the cohort, an average of about 200,000 unique TCR beta nucleotide sequences per donor were sequenced, and about a sixth of those sequences were non-productive. Findings and caveats that apply to the study as a whole: Assigning TCR associations to individual alleles was difficult when HLA alleles, especially DR and DQ, strongly co-occurred. Three of the identified cytomegalovirus-associated TCR beta chains were confirmed in vitro to be specific for cytomegalovirus antigens. A later analysis found that HLA-associated TCR beta chains were more clonally expanded and had lower generation probabilities than equally common non-associated chains. Correlated functional status among segregating V segments might be attributable to linkage disequilibrium, but an unknown experimental factor could not be ruled out. A later genetic analysis reported fewer N-insertions in productive TCRs among donors in an Asian-associated ancestry cluster than the approximately 670-donor mean. The study listed 164 TCR beta chains as associated with cytomegalovirus. A further reported finding was that TCR beta sequences accurately predicted the HLA-A and HLA-B alleles for most subjects in the first cohort. Because some donors lacked HLA typing at each locus, the association tests relied only on the typed subset. According to a later analysis, parvovirus B19, influenza, CMV and Epstein-Barr virus appeared linked to several top co-occurrence clusters. According to a later analysis, most CMV-associated TCR beta chains appeared to be HLA-restricted, and the HLA associations seemed to be driven largely by CMV exposure. Some IMGT-functional V segments, including TRBV6-2 and TRBV6-3, could not be distinguished by the 87-base-pair reads and were therefore excluded. Sequencing depth was assumed to be roughly uniform across donors in the presence/absence analyses, though that assumption may not hold. A later genetic analysis associated a missense DCLRE1C variant with V-gene and J-gene trimming of TCR beta chains, and an independent cohort replicated the association. Across donors, most TCR sequences were observed very rarely, whereas some public TCRs were present in many individuals. A later analysis found that TCR association rates varied across HLA loci, with DRB1 alleles showing the most associated TCRs and HLA-C alleles the fewest. The only immune exposure information available for the cohort was CMV serostatus. Specific HLA alleles were associated with 15,000 to 20,000 TCR beta sequences at a false discovery rate of 0.05 in a later analysis. In an earlier analysis of about 600 of the donors, most TCR beta V segments appeared in productive rearrangements about 87% or about 30% of the time, broadly matching IMGT annotations. In both the original and validation cohorts, the classifier was reported to diagnose cytomegalovirus status with high specificity and sensitivity. According to the authors, the approach could potentially be generalized to other disease states and immunological phenotypes. A cluster of highly shared sequence variants was judged likely to be a technical artifact of the sequencing pipeline. Because counts were too low, some 17 rarely observed V segments, including chromosome 9 orphons, were excluded from the earlier analysis of fewer than 650 of the donors. This cohort had only TCR beta chains sequenced, and the lack of alpha or paired-chain data limited which features could be detected.

The library was generated by the immunoSEQ multiplex PCR assay. The multiplex PCR relied on a mix of 60 forward primers for TCR Vbeta segments and 13 reverse primers for TCR Jbeta segments. The CDR3 region of rearranged TCR beta genes was amplified from genomic DNA with a multiplex PCR assay. The amplified TCR beta libraries were sequenced on the Illumina HiSeq System as 87-base-pair reads. Per the source publication's procedure: A later analysis tallied 75 million to 95 million unique TCR beta chains across the 666 repertoires, and some 10 million of those chains were shared by two or more donors. A nearest-neighbor algorithm error-corrected the raw reads and collapsed the reads into unique sequences, merging closely related sequences to remove PCR and sequencing errors. CDR3 sequences were aligned to IMGT reference sequences to assign V, D and J gene segments. For a sequence to be retained, a match of at least six nucleotides to both a V gene segment and a J gene segment was required. Rearrangements were called productive when the CDR3 lacked stop codons and stayed in frame with V and J; all others were non-productive. CDR3 was defined by IMGT convention, running from the second conserved V-encoded cysteine to the conserved J-encoded phenylalanine. The earlier analysis of about 590 of the donors excluded sequences that lacked an unambiguous match to a single V gene segment. In an earlier analysis of approximately 590 of the donors, V segments were called functional above 56.7% productive rearrangements and were called segregating when the between-donor standard deviation exceeded 5%. A statistical classification framework was built to diagnose cytomegalovirus status from the catalog of TCR beta chain sequences. A later analysis assigned V and J genes by comparing TCR nucleotide sequences with IMGT/GENE-DB human TR gene sequences. A later analysis assigned CDR3 sequences and most-parsimonious VDJ recombination scenarios with the TCRdist pipeline. A later analysis defined each TCR beta chain by its CDR3 amino acid sequence plus V-gene family, and excluded reads lacking a unique V-gene family. In a later analysis, approximately 640 highly shared, low-generation-probability nucleotide sequences were removed to address suspected cross-contamination and a sequencing artifact. A later analysis calculated a clonal expansion index for each public chain from normalized within-repertoire ranks of inferred template counts. In a later analysis, generation probabilities were computed using a VDJ recombination model fitted to out-of-frame rearrangements, and the results were checked against IGoR. In a later analysis, hypergeometric tests were used to score TCR-TCR, TCR-HLA and TCR-CMV co-occurrence, with a repertoire-size bias correction applied to TCR pairs. To estimate false discovery rates, a later analysis permuted the HLA or CMV assignments 20 times. In a later analysis, co-occurring TCRs were grouped with DBSCAN, and TCRdist sequence similarity was added when clustering was performed within HLA-allele-positive subsets. Co-occurrence clustering excluded repertoires with fewer than 30,000 or more than 120,000 public chains, plus five with anomalous nucleotide sharing. TCRdb stores this immuneACCESS table with in-frame sequences only. Part of the clones is absent; in the studies checked, under half of the shortfall reflects unresolved V genes, and no reason is known for the rest. V and J calls and clone size come straight from that table; D and trimming were deduced from the DNA. This sample's table lists more than 40,000 clones. The top ten constitute 20% to 30% of the sample.

The cohort comprised some 700 healthy bone marrow donors. All cohort members were sampled while nominally healthy, although unrecorded immune exposures were likely present. The donor tested CMV seropositive and was one of the 289 seropositive cohort members. A peripheral blood sample was collected from each donor, and TCR beta sequencing was performed on peripheral blood mononuclear cells. Genomic DNA was extracted from the blood cell samples with the Qiagen DNeasy Blood Extraction Kit. According to the germline V gene (reference sequence), CDR1 reads SEHNR and CDR2 reads FQNEAQ. There are 14 amino acids in the CDR3, from cysteine to phenylalanine inclusive. CDR3 DNA only is kept here, 42 bases in frame from base 1. V is trimmed back by 1 base and J by 2 bases, and the junction contains 1 base that no gene match accounts for. To note about this clone: The antigen it recognizes is unknown.

Sample: PBMCs. The rearranged segments are TRBV7-9 and TRBJ1-2, and 7 bases in between align with TRBD1. This sequence originates from a man between 40 and 49 years old in good health and CMV-seropositive. The bases read TGTGCCAGCAGCTTAGGGACAGGCAACTATGGCTACACCTTC. It translates as CASSLGTGNYGYTF.